This T cell receptor beta chain is from a study of human T cells and chemical hapten exposure. On the study more broadly: Donors were sensitized with 2% DPC on the upper inner arm. Yields of TCR per sample differed, chiefly owing to small differences in pooled library volume. Study results and limitations: Compared to controls, expanded TCRs made significantly more large clusters of similar CDR3s.

Time point reported: pre-sensitization, week 0. Indicated treatment: therapeutic diphenylcyclopropenone sensitization with weekly scalp DPC. The starting material, unfractionated whole blood, was used for total RNA extraction. Via MiXCR, TCRdb re-called the RACE reads, giving one row per CDR3 protein. Of over 55,000 distinct CDR3 sequences in the sample, around 10% are singletons; the top ten hold 9.6%. Germline loops: CDR1 DFQATT, CDR2 SNEGSKA (reference sequence). Trimming cost V 6 bases and J 5 bases, with 14 bases left between them. The CDR3 extends over 12 amino acids. This clonotype was seen at least ten times. Its antigen is unidentified.

The V and J genes are TRBV20-1 and TRBJ2-7, with a weak D call TRBD1 (5 bases). The receptor was isolated from a man aged 40-49 years with alopecia areata. Some clones in this sample may be carry-over from other donors' samples. Sequencing used whole blood, obtained in connection with sensitization to the hapten diphenylcyclopropenone (DPC). As DNA, the CDR3 is TGCAGTGCCCCAAGACAGAGCAACGAGCAGTACTTC. This encodes CSAPRQSNEQYF.